This T cell receptor beta chain appears in the sequencing data of a study of radiotherapy plus CTLA-4 blockade in lung cancer. The CDR3 covers 13 residues. Germline V lookup: CDR1 SGHKS, CDR2 YYEKEE (reference sequence). Trimming took off 2 bases at V and 2 bases at J, with 7 bases between the two ends. Those patients who had chemo-refractory metastatic non-small-cell lung cancer were given focal radiation along with CTLA-4 blockade through ipilimumab. The repertoire was sequenced with immunoSEQ multiplex PCR; TCRdb's copy has only in-frame clones and lacks some. The data show 95,000 to 150,000 clones, with just under 90% seen just once and 6.9% held by the top ten.

This rearrangement joins TRBV5-5 to TRBJ1-2, with D perhaps matching TRBD1 (6 bases). The sequence came from a human donor with non-small cell lung cancer that progressed on radiotherapy plus ipilimumab. The sample in question was peripheral blood, obtained from a patient treated with radiotherapy plus ipilimumab. CDR3 protein: CASSLDRNYGYTF. DNA of the CDR3: TGTGCCAGCAGCTTAGACAGGAACTATGGCTACACCTTC.